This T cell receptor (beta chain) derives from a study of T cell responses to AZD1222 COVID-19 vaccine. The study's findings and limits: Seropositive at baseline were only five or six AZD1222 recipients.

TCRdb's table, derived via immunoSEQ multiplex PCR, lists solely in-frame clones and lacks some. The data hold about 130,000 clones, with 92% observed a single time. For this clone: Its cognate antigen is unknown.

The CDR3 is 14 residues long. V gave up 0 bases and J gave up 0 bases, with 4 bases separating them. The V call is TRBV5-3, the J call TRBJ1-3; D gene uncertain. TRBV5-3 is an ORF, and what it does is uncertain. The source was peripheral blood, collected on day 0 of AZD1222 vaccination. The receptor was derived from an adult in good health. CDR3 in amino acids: CARSLANSGNTIYF. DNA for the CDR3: TGTGCCAGAAGCTTGGCCAACTCTGGAAACACCATATATTTT.